The 18 T cell receptor beta chains given below trace back to one sample, sequenced in a study of T cells in localized non-small cell lung cancer. Produced via immunoSEQ multiplex PCR; TCRdb's table is partial and in-frame only. The sample carries 40,000 to 55,000 clones, about three quarters recorded once. Here the sequenced sample was PBMCs, taken before any cancer treatment. Every receptor here comes from a woman between 35 and 75 years old with stage II lung adenocarcinoma.

This chain uses TRBV30 with TRBJ2-1; D not certain. V lost 4 bases and J 2 bases, leaving 18 bases between the germline ends. Germline lookup yields CDR1 GTSNPN and CDR2 SVGIG (reference sequence). This CDR3 is built from 16 residues. CDR3 sequence (DNA): TGTGCCTGGATCCCCCCGAGGACGGCGGCCTACAATGAGCAGTTCTTC. This sequence encodes CAWIPPRTAAYNEQFF.

The chain uses TRBV5-1 and TRBJ1-1; unclear D gene. Trimming took off 0 bases at V and 1 base at J, with 7 bases between the two ends. The CDR3 totals 14 residues. Germline V gene sequence: CDR1 SGHRS, CDR2 YFSETQ. CDR3 region: CASSLVGQNTEAFF. Here the CDR3 DNA reads TGCGCCAGCAGCTTGGTAGGGCAGAACACTGAAGCTTTCTTT.

The chain couples TRBV27 to TRBJ1-1; the match to TRBD1 covers 11 bases. Per the germline V gene, CDR1 is MNHEY and CDR2 is SMNVEV (reference sequence). Unmatched junction bases numbered 11, after V lost 4 bases and J lost 7 bases. The CDR3 covers 16 residues. The CDR3 loop is CASSSFRTGGFGEAFF. Here the CDR3 DNA reads TGTGCCAGCAGTTCCTTCCGGACAGGGGGCTTCGGTGAAGCTTTCTTT.

The chain's CDR3 is CASSDQGNGELFF. CDR3 nucleotides: TGTGCCAGCAGTGACCAAGGGAACGGGGAGCTGTTTTTT. The chain is built from TRBV2 and TRBJ2-2; no firm D call. This CDR3 is 13 amino acids long. Trimming removed 3 bases at V and 7 bases at J, with 9 bases between. Germline CDR1 and CDR2: SNHLY and FYNNEI.

The genes are TRBV9 and TRBJ1-1; D gene ambiguous. This CDR3 is built from 15 residues. Germline V CDR1 and CDR2: SGDLS, YYNGEE. The V and J ends lost 0 bases and 1 base respectively, with 10 bases between them. The CDR3 loop is CASSVAAQPNTEAFF. DNA of the CDR3: TGTGCCAGCAGCGTAGCTGCACAGCCGAACACTGAAGCTTTCTTT. The full variable domain, with the rest looked up from reference TRBV9 and TRBJ1-1, is DSGVTQTPKHLITATGQRVTLRCSPRSGDLSVYWYQQSLDQGLQFLIQYYNGEERAKGNILERFSAQQFPDLHSELNLSSLELGDSALYFCASSVAAQPNTEAFFGQGTRLTVV.

The chain employs TRBV5-1 and TRBJ1-6, with D hard to call. The germline CDR1 and CDR2 sequences are SGHRS and YFSETQ. The V and J ends lost 0 bases and 6 bases respectively, with 10 bases between them. There are 15 residues in the CDR3. The CDR3 loop is CASSLGSVFNSPLHF. CDR3 sequence (DNA): TGCGCCAGCAGCTTGGGGAGCGTATTTAATTCACCCCTCCACTTT.

J is TRBJ1-1 and V is TRBV2; D call uncertain. The CDR3 extends over 14 amino acids. The germline CDR1 and CDR2 sequences are SNHLY and FYNNEI. V gave up 6 bases and J gave up 1 base, with 12 bases separating them. The CDR3 bases are TGTGCCAGCAGCCAGGAGGCAGCGAACACTGAAGCTTTCTTT. Its protein product is CASSQEAANTEAFF.

This chain links TRBV10-3 with TRBJ2-7; D gene uncertain. Germline V gives CDR1 ENHRY, CDR2 SYGVKD. The V gene lost 4 bases and the J gene lost 6 bases, with 19 bases spanning the gap. This CDR3 is 15 amino acids long. CDR3 protein: CAISGSVASDGEQYF. The CDR3 DNA reads TGTGCCATCAGTGGCAGTGTCGCCAGTGACGGCGAGCAGTACTTC.

The V gene is TRBV30, the J gene TRBJ1-5; a weak D match, TRBD1 (6 bases). Germline V CDR1 and CDR2: GTSNPN, SVGIG (reference sequence). The CDR3 consists of 11 residues. The V and J ends lost 1 base and 9 bases respectively, with 7 bases between them. The CDR3, as DNA: TGTGCCTGGAGTGAAGGGGGGCCCCAGCATTTT. Amino acid sequence: CAWSEGGPQHF.

The V call is TRBV6-5, the J call TRBJ2-5; 7 bases match TRBD1. In germline, CDR1 is MNHEY, CDR2 SVGAGI. Trimming at V came to 7 bases and at J to 5 bases, leaving 7 bases not matched to a gene. The CDR3 sequence is 13 residues long. The CDR3 DNA sequence: TGTGCCAGCATCAGAGACAGGGTGGAGACCCAGTACTTC. Protein: CASIRDRVETQYF.

V usage is TRBV9 and J usage is TRBJ1-2, with 8 bases fitting TRBD1. Per germline, CDR1 SGDLS and CDR2 YYNGEE. J was trimmed by 8 bases and V by 0 bases; bases with no gene match: 6. This CDR3 region has 14 residues. The CDR3, as DNA: TGTGCCAGCAGCGTAGTGGGACAGGTGGGGGGCTACACCTTC. The encoded protein is CASSVVGQVGGYTF.

In nucleotides, the CDR3 is TGTGCCACCAGCAGGGTACGGGGACCAACTAATGAAAAACTGTTTTTT. Encoded protein: CATSRVRGPTNEKLFF. The chain couples TRBV15 to TRBJ1-4; TRBD1 is a possible D gene (5 bases). Per germline, CDR1 LNHNV and CDR2 YYDKDF (reference sequence). CDR3 size: 16 residues. V lost 3 bases and J lost 0, with 11 bases in between.

V usage is TRBV6-5 and J usage is TRBJ2-3, with 10 positions matching TRBD1. V was pared by 5 bases and J by 2 bases, with 1 base of the junction left unmatched. CDR1 is MNHEY, CDR2 SVGAGI, per germline. The CDR3 is 14 residues long. The CDR3, as DNA: TGTGCCAGCAGTCGACAGGGGGCCACAGATACGCAGTATTTT. This gives the protein CASSRQGATDTQYF.

The J gene is TRBJ2-7, the V gene TRBV4-1, with TRBD1 matching over 8 bases. Germline V gene sequence: CDR1 MGHRA, CDR2 YSYEKL. The J segment lost 5 bases and the V segment lost 3 bases, leaving 9 bases of the junction unmatched. This CDR3 spans 15 amino acids. As DNA, the CDR3 is TGCGCCAGCAGCCATGTGGGGGACAGGTCCCACGAGCAGTACTTC. Translation: CASSHVGDRSHEQYF.

The rearrangement uses TRBV9 and TRBJ2-1, with 9 bases aligning to TRBD2. The CDR3 sequence is 16 residues long. Germline lookup yields CDR1 SGDLS and CDR2 YYNGEE. V lost 2 bases to trimming and J lost 2 bases; unmatched junction nucleotides: 5. CDR3 in amino acids: CASSVSSGGPYNEQFF. In DNA form, the CDR3 reads TGTGCCAGCAGCGTGAGTAGCGGGGGTCCCTACAATGAGCAGTTCTTC.

The genes are TRBV27 and TRBJ1-1; no clear D. CDR3 length: 15 amino acids. CDR1 is MNHEY and CDR2 is SMNVEV in the germline V gene (reference sequence). V was clipped by 5 bases and J by 5 bases, with 18 bases between them. CDR3 region: CASSVSISLETEAFF. The CDR3 DNA reads TGTGCCAGCAGTGTCTCAATTTCGTTAGAAACTGAAGCTTTCTTT.

V gene TRBV5-6 combines with J gene TRBJ1-3; D unresolved. Per the germline V gene, CDR1 is SGHDT and CDR2 is YYEEEE. V lost 0 bases and J 5 bases, leaving 21 bases between the germline ends. CDR3 length: 18 amino acids. CDR3 protein: CASSLVGQQSPLRNTIYF. The CDR3 nucleotides read TGTGCCAGCAGCTTGGTTGGGCAGCAAAGCCCCTTGAGAAACACCATATATTTT.

The rearrangement links TRBV6-5 to TRBJ1-1; D possibly corresponds to TRBD1 (5 bases). CDR3 length equals 14 residues. The ends were cut back, 7 bases at V and 3 bases at J, with 15 bases in the middle. Germline values: CDR1 MNHEY, CDR2 SVGAGI. DNA of the CDR3: TGTGCCAGCACCTCCCGGGGGGAAGACACTGAAGCTTTCTTT. This sequence encodes CASTSRGEDTEAFF.